These 12 T cell receptor beta chains were sequenced from one sample in a study of CD8 T cells in Susac syndrome. An input of 0.5 to 1 ug of RNA was subjected to reverse transcription using random hexamers. MiXCR, applied by TCRdb to the immunoSEQ multiplex PCR reads, yields one record per CDR3 protein. Here the sample spans 150,000 or so distinct CDR3 sequences, around 94% being singletons. Sequenced material: CD4+ T cells from PBMCs. These TCRs come from a human donor in good health.

J is TRBJ2-1 and V is TRBV7-8; TRBD2 might be the D (6 bases). The length of the CDR3 is 14 residues. The V and J ends lost 5 bases and 6 bases respectively, with 14 bases between them. CDR1 is SGHVS, CDR2 FQNEAQ, per germline. CDR3 nucleotide sequence: TGTGCCAGCAGCCCTGGGAGGCTAGCCAATGAGCAGTTCTTC. As protein: CASSPGRLANEQFF.

Only one count was recorded for this clonotype. V is TRBV7-9 and J is TRBJ2-7, with D hard to call. The CDR3 runs 11 residues. Looked up from germline, CDR1 is SEHNR and CDR2 is FQNEAQ (reference sequence). The V end was cut by 5 bases, the J end by 7 bases, with 9 bases between. This CDR3 reads CASSLMEEQYF. For the CDR3, the DNA is TGTGCCAGCAGCCTGATGGAGGAGCAGTACTTC.

The chain carries TRBV24-1 and TRBJ2-2, with D possibly being TRBD1 or TRBD2 (6 bases each). The CDR3 is made up of 15 amino acids. V shed 5 bases and J shed 0 bases, with 9 bases lying between them. Germline V gives CDR1 KGHDR, CDR2 SFDVKD. This CDR3 reads CATSAGGPNTGELFF. The CDR3 DNA sequence: TGTGCCACCAGTGCTGGGGGGCCGAACACCGGGGAGCTGTTTTTT.

This clonotype was detected only once. V usage is TRBV20-1 and J usage is TRBJ1-5; weak D call: TRBD1 (6 bases). The CDR3 sequence is 13 residues long. Per the germline V gene, CDR1 is DFQATT and CDR2 is SNEGSKA (reference sequence). The V end was cut by 5 bases, the J end by 6 bases, with 14 bases between. DNA of the CDR3: TGCAGTGCTGCTGGGGGCTTTGGTCAGCCCCAGCATTTT. Translation: CSAAGGFGQPQHF.

CDR3 sequence reads: CASSRWTGQVGQPQHF. The DNA for the CDR3 is TGTGCCAGTAGTAGATGGACAGGGCAGGTTGGTCAGCCCCAGCATTTT. This chain connects TRBV19 to TRBJ1-5; 8 bases fit TRBD1. The J segment lost 6 bases and the V segment lost 4 bases, leaving 11 bases of the junction unmatched. CDR1 and CDR2 from the germline V gene are LNHDA and SQIVND (reference sequence). CDR3 size: 16 residues.

The chain links TRBV2 to TRBJ1-2; no firm D call. V was pared by 5 bases and J by 2 bases, with 12 bases between. Germline V gene sequence: CDR1 SNHLY, CDR2 FYNNEI. This CDR3 is built from 14 residues. Here the CDR3 DNA reads TGTGCCAGCAGTAACCACCTTACCAACTATGGCTACACCTTC. It codes for CASSNHLTNYGYTF.

This clonotype was found once. This chain connects TRBV5-4 to TRBJ2-5; D is tentatively TRBD1 or TRBD2 (5 bases each). The germline gives CDR1 SGHNT, CDR2 YYREEE (reference sequence). The CDR3 has 14 residues. The V and J ends lost 5 bases and 3 bases respectively, with 14 bases between them. CDR3 sequence: CASRLRDGKETQYF. CDR3 nucleotides: TGTGCCAGCAGACTCCGGGACGGGAAAGAGACCCAGTACTTC. The variable domain in full, with the rest retrieved from reference TRBV5-4 and TRBJ2-5, is ETGVTQSPTHLIKTRGQQVTLRCSSQSGHNTVSWYQQALGQGPQFIFQYYREEENGRGNFPPRFSGLQFPNYSSELNVNALELDDSALYLCASRLRDGKETQYFGPGTRLLVL.

The CDR3 spells CASSYGGLNNEQFF. In DNA form, the CDR3 reads TGTGCCAGCAGTTACGGGGGGCTGAACAATGAGCAGTTCTTC. The chain combines TRBV6-2 or TRBV6-3 with TRBJ2-1, with D perhaps TRBD1 or TRBD2 (6 bases each). This CDR3 region has 14 residues. V lost 2 bases, J lost 5 bases, and 10 bases lay in between. CDR1 and CDR2 from the germline V gene are MNHEY and SVGEGT.

The rearrangement links TRBV7-6 to TRBJ1-4, with D perhaps TRBD1 (6 bases). Germline loops: CDR1 SGHVS, CDR2 FNYEAQ. CDR3 length: 13 amino acids. The V end was cut by 4 bases, the J end by 14 bases, with 17 bases between. The CDR3 is CASSSRVGTLLFF. The CDR3 DNA reads TGTGCCAGCAGCTCCAGGGTGGGGACACTGCTGTTTTTT.

The V gene is TRBV29-1, the J gene TRBJ2-1; 9 bases fit TRBD1. Germline V gene lookup returns CDR1 SQVTM and CDR2 ANQGSEA. The CDR3 sequence is 14 residues long. With V trimmed by 1 base and J by 6 bases, 4 bases remained unmatched. CDR3 sequence: CSVEGDRVINEQFF. In nucleotides, the CDR3 is TGCAGCGTTGAAGGGGACAGGGTAATCAATGAGCAGTTCTTC.

The chain employs TRBV7-9 and TRBJ2-3; D is unclear. CDR3 length: 15 amino acids. CDR1 and CDR2 from the germline V gene are SEHNR and FQNEAQ (reference sequence). V shed 0 bases and J shed 1 base, with 8 bases lying between them. This chain's CDR3 is CASSLARHGTDTQYF. CDR3 DNA: TGTGCCAGCAGCTTAGCGCGACATGGCACAGATACGCAGTATTTT.

V and J are TRBV6-6 and TRBJ2-7; D may be TRBD1 or TRBD2 (5 bases each). Germline V CDR1 and CDR2: MNHNY, SVGAGI (reference sequence). V was trimmed by 7 bases and J by 5 bases, leaving 12 bases between them. CDR3 size: 12 residues. The CDR3 DNA reads TGTGCCAGCACCCCGGGGACGGACGAGCAGTACTTC. The encoded protein is CASTPGTDEQYF.